The present entry profiles one T cell receptor beta chain with its context. Its antigen is still unknown. This sample is part of a study of regulatory T cells in long-lasting Graves disease. Study outcomes and limitations: Persistent Graves' patients showed less TCR diversity than newly diagnosed patients showed.

Time point indicated: persistent/refractory GD, antithyroid drugs over 5 years with positive TRAb. Preparation of the TCR library used RNA extracted from PBMCs. Construction of TCR beta libraries relied on iRepertoire HTBI primers and on Arm-PCR targeting CDR3 regions. Each CDR3 protein is one row after TCRdb ran MiXCR on the multiplex PCR reads. The sample contains approximately 290,000 distinct CDR3 sequences, around 21% of which appear only once. Sequenced material: peripheral blood mononuclear cells (PBMCs), taken when the disease was refractory, from a patient treated with antithyroid drugs. This receptor was taken from a female donor with Graves disease.

The CDR3 nucleotides are TGTGCCAGCAGCTTTAGAATCTTCTTCGCAGGGCCAAACTCCTACGAGCAGTACTTC. It translates to CASSFRIFFAGPNSYEQYF. This chain uses TRBV7-2 with TRBJ2-7, with D tentatively TRBD1 (5 bases). Trimming took 3 bases from V and 0 from J, leaving 24 bases between them. The CDR3 consists of 19 residues. Germline V gene lookup returns CDR1 SGHTA and CDR2 FQGNSA.